This is a list of T cell receptor beta chains from one sample in a study of T cell responses to AZD1222 COVID-19 vaccine. Sequencing was performed with immunoSEQ multiplex PCR; in TCRdb, only in-frame clones are kept and a portion is missing. There are some 130,000 clones in the sample; 80% to 90% occur only once, and approximately 20% lies in the top ten. The sample was peripheral blood, taken on day 0 of AZD1222 vaccination. These receptors came from an adult in good health. The CDR3 runs from the conserved cysteine through the conserved F or W. D genes are given only for firm matches. Part of the rows lack a size; the others show once, few, many or a class for expanded clones.

J | V | D | size | DNA | CDR3
TRBJ1-2 | TRBV2 | TRBD1 | NA | TGTGCCAGCAGCGGACAGGGTGACCGCTATGGCTACACCTTC | CASSGQGDRYGYTF
TRBJ2-1 | TRBV5-1 | TRBD2 | NA | TGCGCCAGCAGCCCGGTAGCGGGGGGGCCAGGCGAGCAGTTCTTC | CASSPVAGGPGEQFF
TRBJ2-2 | TRBV4-3 | NA | few | TGCGCCAGCAGCCTCGACGCGGGCACCGGGGAGCTGTTTTTT | CASSLDAGTGELFF
TRBJ2-1 | TRBV9 | NA | once | TGTGCCAGCAGCGTAGAGGGGACGAGAGGCGTTGAGCAGTTCTTC | CASSVEGTRGVEQFF
TRBJ1-5 | TRBV7-6 | TRBD1 | NA | TGTGCCAGCAGCTTAGCGCAGGGGGGGCAGCCCCAGCATTTT | CASSLAQGGQPQHF
TRBJ1-4 | TRBV5-5 | NA | NA | TGTGCCAGCAGCTTGGCCGTACCAGAAAAACTGTTTTTT | CASSLAVPEKLFF
TRBJ2-1 | TRBV18 | TRBD2 | NA | TGTGCCAGCTCACCCTCCCTAGCGGGGGGGTTGACCTACAATGAGCAGTTCTTC | CASSPSLAGGLTYNEQFF
TRBJ1-2 | TRBV2 | NA | NA | TGTGCCAGCAGACCAGGGGCCCCGTTAGGCTACACCTTC | CASRPGAPLGYTF
TRBJ2-6 | TRBV4-3 | NA | NA | TGCGCCAGCAGCCAGACAAGACAGGCAGGTAGAGGGGCCAACGTCCTGACTTTC | CASSQTRQAGRGANVLTF
TRBJ1-1 | TRBV7-9 | NA | NA | TGTGCCAGCAGCTCACAGGGTATGAACACTGAAGCTTTCTTT | CASSSQGMNTEAFF
TRBJ1-1 | TRBV29-1 | NA | NA | TGCAGCGGTAGACAGAAAGATGAAGCTTTCTTT | CSGRQKDEAFF
TRBJ1-2 | TRBV18 | TRBD1 | NA | TGTGCCAGCTCCCCCGGACAGGCGGGAAACGGCTACACCTTC | CASSPGQAGNGYTF
TRBJ2-7 | TRBV7-3 | NA | NA | TGTGCCAGCTCCTTCGGGACCAACTACGAGCAGTACTTC | CASSFGTNYEQYF
TRBJ2-1 | TRBV29-1 | NA | NA | TGCAGCGCCTCAGGGGGGAACTACAATGAGCAGTTCTTC | CSASGGNYNEQFF
TRBJ1-2 | TRBV18 | NA | NA | TGTGCCAGCTCCCCCACAGGAAGGGGCGAAGGCTACACCTTC | CASSPTGRGEGYTF
TRBJ1-1 | TRBV6-5 | NA | NA | TGTGCCAGCAGCCTACATAAGAAGAACACTGAAGCTTTCTTT | CASSLHKKNTEAFF
TRBJ1-1 | TRBV25-1 | NA | NA | TGTGCCAGCAGTGACAGGACGGGGGGAGCTTTCTTT | CASSDRTGGAFF
TRBJ1-4 | TRBV7-2 | NA | NA | TGTGCCAGCAGCCCGGGACATGCGAGTGAAAAACTGTTTTTT | CASSPGHASEKLFF
TRBJ1-1 | TRBV6-5 | TRBD1 | NA | TGTGCCAGCAGGGGACAGGGGCCTCCCACTGAAGCTTTCTTT | CASRGQGPPTEAFF
TRBJ2-2 | TRBV28 | TRBD2 | NA | TGTGCCAGCAGTCCCCCGGGGGACTACAACACCGGGGAGCTGTTTTTT | CASSPPGDYNTGELFF
TRBJ2-7 | TRBV7-8 | NA | NA | TGTGCCAGCAGCTATTTTCTCTCGTACGAGCAGTACTTC | CASSYFLSYEQYF
TRBJ2-7 | TRBV14 | NA | few | TGTGCCAGCAGCCAAATTCTACAGGGAGGGCAGTACTTC | CASSQILQGGQYF
TRBJ2-3 | TRBV21-1 | NA | NA | TGTGCCAGCAGCAAGGGACTAGCGGGGATCGCAGATACGCAGTATTTT | CASSKGLAGIADTQYF
TRBJ1-4 | TRBV27 | TRBD1 | NA | TGTGCCAGCAGTGTACCCGGGACAGGGGGTGAAAAACTGTTTTTT | CASSVPGTGGEKLFF
TRBJ1-2 | TRBV28 | NA | NA | TGTGCCAGCAGTTCGGACCTTGGCTACACCTTC | CASSSDLGYTF
TRBJ2-3 | TRBV7-9 | NA | NA | TGTGCCAGCAGCTTAATTAGGGCTAGCACAGATACGCAGTATTTT | CASSLIRASTDTQYF
TRBJ1-1 | TRBV28 | TRBD1 | NA | TGTGCCAGCAGTTACCCGACAGGGGACCTACTTGAAGCTTTCTTT | CASSYPTGDLLEAFF
TRBJ2-2 | TRBV6-5 | NA | NA | TGTGCCAGCAGCCCCCCGGGACCACCGGGTCGGGAGCTGTTTTTT | CASSPPGPPGRELFF
TRBJ1-2 | TRBV6-5 | NA | NA | TGTGCCAGCAGTTACTCAGGGGATGGGTACTACACCTTC | CASSYSGDGYYTF
TRBJ1-5 | TRBV19 | TRBD1 | NA | TGTGCCAGTATTGGCGACAGGGAAAGCCAGCCCCAGCATTTT | CASIGDRESQPQHF
TRBJ1-2 | TRBV5-1 | TRBD1 | NA | TGCGCCAGCAGCTTCAGGGGGCTTAAAGGTAGCTCTGCCAAACTAGCTAACTATGGCTACACCTTC | CASSFRGLKGSSAKLANYGYTF
TRBJ1-1 | TRBV15 | NA | few | TGTGCCACCAGCAGAGATAGGGGGGCGGACACTGAAGCTTTCTTT | CATSRDRGADTEAFF
TRBJ1-5 | TRBV3-1/TRBV3-2 | NA | NA | TGTGCCAGCAGCCAGCGGGGGTCAAATCAGCCCCAGCATTTT | CASSQRGSNQPQHF
TRBJ1-5 | TRBV10-3 | TRBD1 | NA | TGTGCCATCAGTACAGGGGATCCAAGCAATCAGCCCCAGCATTTT | CAISTGDPSNQPQHF
TRBJ1-6 | TRBV28 | NA | NA | TGTGCCAGCAGTTTAGGTGTTTCCTATAATTCACCCCTCCACTTT | CASSLGVSYNSPLHF